These 9 T cell receptor beta chains were all obtained from the same sample, sequenced in a study of neoadjuvant nivolumab and ipilimumab in lung cancer (TCRdb year 2020). Libraries were prepared through the immunoSEQ multiplex PCR assay. TCRdb stores this immuneACCESS table with in-frame sequences only. Part of the clones is absent; in the studies checked, under half of the shortfall reflects unresolved V genes, and no reason is known for the rest. This sample holds about 27,000 clones; about 75% were observed only once. About 20% of the sample rests with the top ten. This specimen's time point label, per the study, means: at surgical resection after neoadjuvant nivolumab +/- ipilimumab. Sequences were derived from tumor tissue, sampled after neoadjuvant nivolumab, alone or with ipilimumab, at or shortly before surgery. These receptors were collected from an adult with non-small cell lung cancer.

CDR3: CASIWTSGTDTQYF. In DNA, the CDR3 is TGTGCCAGCATTTGGACTAGCGGCACAGATACGCAGTATTTT. V usage is TRBV6-1 and J usage is TRBJ2-3; TRBD2 agrees at 9 bases. Per germline, CDR1 MNHNS and CDR2 SASEGT. This CDR3 has 14 amino acids. J was trimmed by 1 base and V by 7 bases; bases with no gene match: 3.

This chain links TRBV12-2 with TRBJ2-1; the table's D call of TRBD1 was not tested on the DNA. TRBV12-2 represents a pseudogene. The CDR3 covers 19 residues. The DNA of the CDR3 is TGTGCAAGTCGCTTAGCGATAAAAGGGACAGGCTACTCCTACAATGAGCAGTTCTTC. Protein product: CASRLAIKGTGYSYNEQFF.

The V call is TRBV6-5, the J call TRBJ1-5; D is unresolved. Germline values: CDR1 MNHEY, CDR2 SVGAGI. CDR3 length: 15 residues. Trimming left V 0 bases short and J 4 bases short, with 10 bases between. CDR3 sequence (DNA): TGTGCCAGCAGTTACTCGTTTTTGGGGAATCAGCCCCAGCATTTT. This encodes CASSYSFLGNQPQHF.

The chain links TRBV11-2 to TRBJ2-5, with 15 bases matching TRBD2. Germline CDR1 SGHAT, CDR2 FQNNGV. The CDR3 has 19 amino acids. V lost 1 base and J lost 4; bases outside the gene matches: 10. The DNA for the CDR3 is TGTGCCAGCAGCTTAGCGCGGACTAGCGGGGGGGGTAAGGGAGAGACCCAGTACTTC. Translating it yields CASSLARTSGGGKGETQYF.

The chain has TRBV7-9 and TRBJ1-4; possible D gene TRBD1, 5 bases. Deletions cut 1 base from V and 7 bases from J, with 16 bases between. The CDR3 has 16 amino acids. Germline assignment: CDR1 SEHNR and CDR2 FQNEAQ (reference sequence). This CDR3 reads CASSLGSGGVGEKLFF. In DNA form, the CDR3 reads TGTGCCAGCAGCTTAGGATCCGGAGGGGTTGGTGAAAAACTGTTTTTT.

The gene calls are TRBV5-1 and TRBJ2-2, with 10 bases matching TRBD2. The CDR3 runs to 16 residues. Germline V CDR1 and CDR2: SGHRS, YFSETQ. V dropped 4 bases and J dropped 3; count of bases not matched to a gene: 6. CDR3 nucleotide sequence: TGCGCCAGCAGCCAGTCTAGCGGGGGCGACACCGGGGAGCTGTTTTTT. It translates to CASSQSSGGDTGELFF.

This chain joins TRBV14 and TRBJ2-5, with D perhaps matching TRBD2 (5 bases). V was shortened by 4 bases and J by 5 bases, with 17 bases between the two germline ends. This CDR3 has 15 amino acids. Germline V CDR1 and CDR2: SGHDN, FVKESK. The CDR3 DNA reads TGTGCCAGCAGCCGAAGAGGGCTAGTATTTGAGACCCAGTACTTC. Amino acid sequence: CASSRRGLVFETQYF.

V usage is TRBV5-4 and J usage is TRBJ2-2; 10 nucleotides match TRBD1. The ends lost 0 bases at V and 3 bases at J; junction bases unmatched: 8. From germline, CDR1 is SGHNT and CDR2 YYREEE (reference sequence). The CDR3 contains 18 residues. The CDR3 bases are TGTGCCAGCAGCTTGGCCCGAAGGGACAGGGGATACACCGGGGAGCTGTTTTTT. This encodes CASSLARRDRGYTGELFF.

The rearrangement links TRBV2 to TRBJ1-1; D gene unclear. Germline CDR1 SNHLY, CDR2 FYNNEI. V lost 5 bases and J lost 8, with 9 bases in between. The CDR3 has 11 amino acids. The CDR3 DNA sequence: TGTGCCAGCAGTCAAGACGGCGAAGCTTTCTTT. Translating gives CASSQDGEAFF.